What follows are 14 T cell receptor beta chains derived from one specimen sequenced in a study of blood T cell repertoires in COVID-19. Profiling relied on immunoSEQ multiplex PCR, and the TCRdb table lists in-frame clones only, not all of them. The table lists about 120,000 clones, approximately 90% of them singletons. Sample: peripheral blood. Receptors were obtained from a human donor with acute or convalescent COVID-19. The donor label of this sample is uncertain.

This chain links TRBV5-1 with TRBJ2-7; 11 nucleotides match TRBD2. The ends lost 3 bases at V and 3 bases at J; junction bases unmatched: 2. Germline V lookup: CDR1 SGHRS, CDR2 YFSETQ. This CDR3 contains 14 residues. CDR3 region: CASSWGTSGYEQYF. The CDR3 DNA is TGCGCCAGCAGCTGGGGGACTAGCGGCTACGAGCAGTACTTC. The full variable domain, rest sourced from reference TRBV5-1 and TRBJ2-7, is KAGVTQTPRYLIKTRGQQVTLSCSPISGHRSVSWYQQTPGQGLQFLFEYFSETQRNKGNFPGRFSGRQFSNSRSEMNVSTLELGDSALYLCASSWGTSGYEQYFGPGTRLTVT.

This clone was counted only a few times. The chain is built from TRBV7-2 and TRBJ2-1, with TRBD2 matching over 8 bases. Germline CDR1 and CDR2: SGHTA and FQGNSA. With V trimmed by 0 bases and J by 7 bases, 8 bases remained unmatched. The CDR3 covers 16 residues. The CDR3 region has the DNA TGTGCCAGCAGCTTAGCGATAAGCGGGGGCCGGAATGAGCAGTTCTTC. Translating gives CASSLAISGGRNEQFF.

This clone has just one count. The rearrangement links TRBV28 to TRBJ1-2; D is possibly TRBD1 (6 bases). The CDR3 is 18 amino acids. Germline CDR1 and CDR2: MDHEN and SYDVKM. Trimming took 2 bases from V and 0 from J, leaving 19 bases between them. CDR3 loop: CASSLPGQFEGTNYGYTF. CDR3 in DNA: TGTGCCAGCAGTTTACCTGGACAGTTTGAGGGGACTAACTATGGCTACACCTTC.

V is TRBV28 and J is TRBJ1-3; D is unresolved. Trimming removed 6 bases from V and 0 bases from J, with 12 bases in between. Germline CDR1 reads MDHEN; CDR2 reads SYDVKM. The CDR3 totals 15 residues. CDR3 sequence reads: CASRFVASSGNTIYF. The DNA of the CDR3 is TGTGCCAGCAGATTCGTAGCAAGCTCTGGAAACACCATATATTTT.

V is TRBV15 and J is TRBJ2-2; weak D call: TRBD1 (6 bases). Per the germline V gene, CDR1 is LNHNV and CDR2 is YYDKDF (reference sequence). V was cut by 0 bases and J by 6 bases, with 14 bases left in between. This CDR3 is built from 16 residues. In nucleotides, the CDR3 is TGTGCCACCAGCAGAGATTTACAGGGCCATGCCGGGGAGCTGTTTTTT. It translates to CATSRDLQGHAGELFF.

The gene calls are TRBV3-1 (or the pseudogene TRBV3-2) and TRBJ2-1; no firm D call. Looked up from germline, CDR1 is LGHDT and CDR2 is YNNKEL (reference sequence). CDR3 length: 14 amino acids. Trimming took off 6 bases at V and 0 bases at J, with 9 bases between the two ends. The CDR3 sequence: CASSPTSSYNEQFF. The CDR3 DNA is TGTGCCAGCAGTCCAACGAGCTCCTACAATGAGCAGTTCTTC.

This chain connects TRBV7-9 to TRBJ1-1, with 7 bases matching TRBD1. Losses at the gene ends were 3 bases for V and 1 base for J; bases not matched to a gene: 8. Germline CDR1 is SEHNR and CDR2 is FQNEAQ (reference sequence). This CDR3 contains 16 residues. CDR3 DNA sequence: TGTGCCAGCAGCTTTGGGTCCGGGACAGAGAACACTGAAGCTTTCTTT. Translation gives CASSFGSGTENTEAFF.

This clone was seen a few times. This chain links TRBV5-1 with TRBJ2-7, with D perhaps matching TRBD1 (6 bases). V dropped 0 bases and J dropped 2 bases, with 15 bases sitting between them. CDR1 is SGHRS, CDR2 YFSETQ, per germline. This CDR3 is built from 16 residues. The DNA for the CDR3 is TGCGCCAGCAGCTTGGGTCTGGACAGAACCACCTACGAGCAGTACTTC. It codes for CASSLGLDRTTYEQYF.

The chain couples TRBV2 to TRBJ1-1, with 9 bases matching TRBD1. The CDR3 runs to 14 residues. The germline V gene encodes CDR1 SNHLY and CDR2 FYNNEI. Trimming cost V 5 bases and J 3 bases; bases outside gene matches: 4. The DNA for the CDR3 is TGTGCCAGCAGTATACAGGGGGCGTACACTGAAGCTTTCTTT. Amino acids: CASSIQGAYTEAFF. The full variable domain, with the rest looked up from reference TRBV2 and TRBJ1-1, is EPEVTQTPSHQVTQMGQEVILRCVPISNHLYFYWYRQILGQKVEFLVSFYNNEISEKSEIFDDQFSVERPDGSNFTLKIRSTKLEDSAMYFCASSIQGAYTEAFFGQGTRLTVV.

The chain couples TRBV27 to TRBJ2-3; 9 positions match TRBD2. Per germline, CDR1 MNHEY and CDR2 SMNVEV (reference sequence). This CDR3 spans 16 amino acids. The trim removed 3 bases at V and 8 bases at J, leaving 12 bases unmatched. CDR3 residues: CASSFASGDLFATQYF. The CDR3 nucleotides read TGTGCCAGCAGTTTCGCTAGCGGGGATCTATTTGCTACGCAGTATTTT.

The chain carries TRBV5-1 and TRBJ1-2; D is possibly TRBD1 (6 bases). The CDR3 contains 14 residues. Trimming stripped 0 bases from V and 4 bases from J, with 10 bases between. In germline, CDR1 is SGHRS, CDR2 YFSETQ. CDR3 nucleotides: TGCGCCAGCAGCTTGGGACAGGAGATCTATGGCTACACCTTC. Translated, it gives CASSLGQEIYGYTF.

This clone appeared once. The chain recombines TRBV7-9 with TRBJ2-1; weak D call: TRBD2 (6 bases). Trimming stripped 5 bases from V and 9 bases from J, with 20 bases between. CDR1 is SEHNR, CDR2 FQNEAQ, per germline (reference sequence). This CDR3 has 15 amino acids. CDR3 in amino acids: CASSPRDWDRVEQFF. Here the CDR3 DNA reads TGTGCCAGCAGCCCCCGGGACTGGGACCGGGTTGAGCAGTTCTTC.

The rearrangement links TRBV5-4 to TRBJ2-3, with 8 nucleotides matching TRBD2. Unmatched junction bases numbered 4, after V lost 7 bases and J lost 0 bases. The CDR3 totals 14 residues. The germline gives CDR1 SGHNT, CDR2 YYREEE (reference sequence). The CDR3 reads CASGSSGSTDTQYF. The CDR3 nucleotides are TGTGCCAGCGGGTCTAGCGGGAGCACAGATACGCAGTATTTT.

The chain has TRBV9 and TRBJ2-7; 7 bases line up with TRBD1. Germline assignment: CDR1 SGDLS and CDR2 YYNGEE. This CDR3 comprises 14 residues. Trimming took 3 bases from V and 3 from J; bases not matched to a gene: 6. Here the CDR3 DNA reads TGTGCCAGCAGCGCAGGGGGTCGGGACTACGAGCAGTACTTC. The encoded protein is CASSAGGRDYEQYF.